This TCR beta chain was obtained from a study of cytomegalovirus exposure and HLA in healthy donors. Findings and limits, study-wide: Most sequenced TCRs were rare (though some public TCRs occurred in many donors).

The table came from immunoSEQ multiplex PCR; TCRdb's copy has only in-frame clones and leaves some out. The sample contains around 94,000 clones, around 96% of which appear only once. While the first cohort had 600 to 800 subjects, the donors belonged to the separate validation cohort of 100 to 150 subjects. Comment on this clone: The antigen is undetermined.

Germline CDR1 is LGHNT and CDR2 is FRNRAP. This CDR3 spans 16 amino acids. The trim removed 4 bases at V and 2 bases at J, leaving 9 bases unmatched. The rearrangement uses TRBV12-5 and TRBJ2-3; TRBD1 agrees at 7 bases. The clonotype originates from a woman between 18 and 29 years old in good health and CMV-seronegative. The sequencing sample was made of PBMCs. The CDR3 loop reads CASGSGTATFTDTQYF. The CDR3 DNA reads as TGTGCTAGTGGTTCCGGGACAGCTACTTTCACAGATACGCAGTATTTT.